This TCR beta chain was found in a study of blood T cell repertoires in COVID-19. The table came from immunoSEQ multiplex PCR; TCRdb's copy has only in-frame clones and leaves some out. The data hold 490,000 or so clones, with over 75% observed a single time. Sequenced input: PBMCs or T cells enriched from blood (not recorded which). The clonotype comes from a woman in her thirties or forties who had recovered from COVID-19.

CDR3 coding DNA: TGTGCCAGCAGTTACGGGACAGCCTTTGAGCAGTACTTC. Protein product: CASSYGTAFEQYF. The chain carries TRBV6-2 or TRBV6-3 and TRBJ2-7, with 7 positions matching TRBD1. Trimming took 2 bases from V and 7 from J; bases not matched to a gene: 5. The CDR3 length is 13 residues. CDR1 and CDR2 (germline): MNHEY, SVGEGT.